This T cell receptor (beta chain) derives from a study of blood T cell repertoires in COVID-19. The V end lost 1 base, the J end lost 7 bases, and 5 bases lay between the germline ends. CDR3 length equals 11 residues. This clone was recorded once. Clones were read by immunoSEQ multiplex PCR, and TCRdb kept only the in-frame ones, dropping some. The table records 59,000 or so clones, approximately 80% of them present only once. The TCR sequence derives from an elderly woman with active or convalescent COVID-19. The sequenced sample consisted of peripheral blood. This chain connects TRBV12-3 or TRBV12-4 to TRBJ2-7; D unresolved. CDR3 DNA sequence: TGTGCCAGCAGTTTAGGCGTTGAGCAGTACTTC. Protein sequence: CASSLGVEQYF.